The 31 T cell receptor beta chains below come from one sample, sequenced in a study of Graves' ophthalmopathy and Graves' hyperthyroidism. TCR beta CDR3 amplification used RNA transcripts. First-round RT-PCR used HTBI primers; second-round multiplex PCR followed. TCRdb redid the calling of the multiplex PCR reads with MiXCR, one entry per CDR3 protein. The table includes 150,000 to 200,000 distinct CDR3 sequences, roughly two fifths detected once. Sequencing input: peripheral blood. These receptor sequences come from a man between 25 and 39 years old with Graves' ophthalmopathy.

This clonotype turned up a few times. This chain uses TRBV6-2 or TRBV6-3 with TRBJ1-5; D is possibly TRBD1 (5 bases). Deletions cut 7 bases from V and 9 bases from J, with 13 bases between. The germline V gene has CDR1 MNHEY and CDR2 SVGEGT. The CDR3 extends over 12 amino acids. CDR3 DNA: TGTGCCAGCACCACGGGGGGAGGGCCCCAGCATTTT. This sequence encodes CASTTGGGPQHF.

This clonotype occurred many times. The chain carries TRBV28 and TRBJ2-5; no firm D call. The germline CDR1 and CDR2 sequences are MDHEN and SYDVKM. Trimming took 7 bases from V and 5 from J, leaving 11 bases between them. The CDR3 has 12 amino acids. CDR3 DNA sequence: TGTGCCAGCACCCAAGAAAGGGAGACCCAGTACTTC. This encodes CASTQERETQYF.

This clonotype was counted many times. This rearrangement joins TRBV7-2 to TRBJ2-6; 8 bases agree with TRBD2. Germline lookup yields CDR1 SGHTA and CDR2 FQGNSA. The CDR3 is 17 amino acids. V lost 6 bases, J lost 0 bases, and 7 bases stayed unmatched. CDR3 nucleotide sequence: TGTGCCAGCAGGGTAGCGGGGAAACGCTCTGGGGCCAACGTCCTGACTTTC. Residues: CASRVAGKRSGANVLTF.

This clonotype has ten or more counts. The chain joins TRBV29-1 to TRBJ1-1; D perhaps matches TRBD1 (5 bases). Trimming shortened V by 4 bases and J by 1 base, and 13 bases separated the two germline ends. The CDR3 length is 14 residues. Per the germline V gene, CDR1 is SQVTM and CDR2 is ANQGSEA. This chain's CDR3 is CSVASGLGNTEAFF. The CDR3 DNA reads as TGCAGCGTTGCCTCGGGGCTTGGGAACACTGAAGCTTTCTTT.

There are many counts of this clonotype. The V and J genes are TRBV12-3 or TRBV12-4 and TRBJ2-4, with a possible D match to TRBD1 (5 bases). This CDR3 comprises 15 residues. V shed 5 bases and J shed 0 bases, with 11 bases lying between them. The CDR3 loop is CASSPRTPAKNIQYF. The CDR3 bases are TGTGCCAGCAGTCCAAGGACACCAGCCAAAAACATTCAGTACTTC.

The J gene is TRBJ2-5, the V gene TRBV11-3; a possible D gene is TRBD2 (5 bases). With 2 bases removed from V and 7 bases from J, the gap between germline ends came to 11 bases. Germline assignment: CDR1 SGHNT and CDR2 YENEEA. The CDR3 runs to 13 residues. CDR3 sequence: CASSLRGFRTQYF. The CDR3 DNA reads TGTGCCAGCAGCTTACGGGGTTTTCGGACCCAGTACTTC.

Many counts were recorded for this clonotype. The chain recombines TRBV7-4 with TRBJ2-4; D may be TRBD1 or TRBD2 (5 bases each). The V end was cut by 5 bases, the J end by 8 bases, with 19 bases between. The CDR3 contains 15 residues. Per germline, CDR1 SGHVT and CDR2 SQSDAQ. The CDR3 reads CASSHLRGEKDIQYF. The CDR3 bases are TGTGCCAGCAGCCACCTAAGAGGGGAGAAGGACATTCAGTACTTC.

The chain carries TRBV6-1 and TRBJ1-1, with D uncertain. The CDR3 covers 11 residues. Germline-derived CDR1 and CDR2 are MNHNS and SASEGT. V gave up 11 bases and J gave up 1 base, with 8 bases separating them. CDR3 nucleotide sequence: TGTGCCGCGGTCACGAACACTGAAGCTTTCTTT. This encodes CAAVTNTEAFF.

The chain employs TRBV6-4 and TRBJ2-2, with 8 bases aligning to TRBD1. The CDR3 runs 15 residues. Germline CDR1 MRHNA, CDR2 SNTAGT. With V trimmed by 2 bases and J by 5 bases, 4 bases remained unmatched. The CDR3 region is CASSDPGQETGELFF. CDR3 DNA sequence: TGTGCCAGCAGTGACCCGGGACAGGAGACCGGGGAGCTGTTTTTT.

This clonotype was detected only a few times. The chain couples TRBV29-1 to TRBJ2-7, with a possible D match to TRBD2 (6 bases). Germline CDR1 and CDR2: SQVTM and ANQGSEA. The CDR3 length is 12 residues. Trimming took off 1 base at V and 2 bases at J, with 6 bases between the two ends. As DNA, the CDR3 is TGCAGCGTTGAAGGGGGGGCCTACGAGCAGTACTTC. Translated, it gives CSVEGGAYEQYF.

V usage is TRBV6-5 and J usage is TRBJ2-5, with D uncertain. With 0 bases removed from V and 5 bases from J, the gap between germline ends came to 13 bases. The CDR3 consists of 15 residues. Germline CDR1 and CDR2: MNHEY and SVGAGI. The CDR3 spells CASSYSGLDGETQYF. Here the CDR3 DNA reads TGTGCCAGCAGTTACTCCGGTCTGGACGGTGAGACCCAGTACTTC.

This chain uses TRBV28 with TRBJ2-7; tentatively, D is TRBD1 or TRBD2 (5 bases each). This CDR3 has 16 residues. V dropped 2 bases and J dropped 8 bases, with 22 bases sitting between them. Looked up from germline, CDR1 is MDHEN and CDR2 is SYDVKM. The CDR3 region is CASSLGSGTFTPKQYF. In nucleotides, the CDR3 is TGTGCCAGCAGTTTAGGTTCTGGGACGTTTACCCCCAAGCAGTACTTC.

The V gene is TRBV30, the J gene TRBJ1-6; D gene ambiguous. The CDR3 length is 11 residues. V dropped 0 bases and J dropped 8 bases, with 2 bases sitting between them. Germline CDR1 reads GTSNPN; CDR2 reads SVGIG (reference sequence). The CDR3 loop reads CAWSVDSPLHF. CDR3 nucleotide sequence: TGTGCCTGGAGTGTCGATTCACCCCTCCACTTT. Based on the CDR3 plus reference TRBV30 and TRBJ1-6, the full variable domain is SQTIHQWPATLVQPVGSPLSLECTVEGTSNPNLYWYRQAAGRGLQLLFYSVGIGQISSEVPQNLSASRPQDRQFILSSKKLLLSDSGFYLCAWSVDSPLHFGNGTRLTVT.

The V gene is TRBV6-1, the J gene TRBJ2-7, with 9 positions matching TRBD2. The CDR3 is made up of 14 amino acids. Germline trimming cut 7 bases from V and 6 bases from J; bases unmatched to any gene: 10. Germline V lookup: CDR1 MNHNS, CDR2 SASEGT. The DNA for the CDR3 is TGTGCCAGCACTGCGGCTAGCGGGACCGGCGAGCAGTACTTC. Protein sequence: CASTAASGTGEQYF.

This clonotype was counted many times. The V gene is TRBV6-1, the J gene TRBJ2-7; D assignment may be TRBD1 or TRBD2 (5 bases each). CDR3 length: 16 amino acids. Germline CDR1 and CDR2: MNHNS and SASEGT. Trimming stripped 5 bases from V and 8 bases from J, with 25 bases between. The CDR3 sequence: CASSKPGRDQGRQQYF. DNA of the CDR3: TGTGCCAGCAGTAAACCCGGCCGGGACCAAGGTCGGCAGCAGTACTTC.

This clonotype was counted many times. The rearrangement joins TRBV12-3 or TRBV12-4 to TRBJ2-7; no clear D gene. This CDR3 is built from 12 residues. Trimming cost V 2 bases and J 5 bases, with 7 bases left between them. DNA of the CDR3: TGTGCCAGCAGTTTAAGGCTGAACGAGCAGTACTTC. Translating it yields CASSLRLNEQYF.

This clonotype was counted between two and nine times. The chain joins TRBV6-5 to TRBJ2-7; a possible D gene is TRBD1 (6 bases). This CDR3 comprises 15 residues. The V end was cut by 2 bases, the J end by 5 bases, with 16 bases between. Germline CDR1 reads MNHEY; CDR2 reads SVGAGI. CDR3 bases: TGTGCCAGCAGTTACCGGGACATCCAACTTGACGAGCAGTACTTC. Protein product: CASSYRDIQLDEQYF.

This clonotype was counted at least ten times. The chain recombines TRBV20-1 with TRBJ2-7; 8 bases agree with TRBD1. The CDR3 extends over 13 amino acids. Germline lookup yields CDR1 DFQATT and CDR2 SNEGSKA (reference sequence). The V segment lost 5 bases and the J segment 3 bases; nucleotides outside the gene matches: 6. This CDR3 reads CSAQGAGGYEQYF. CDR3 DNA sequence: TGCAGTGCTCAGGGGGCGGGCGGCTACGAGCAGTACTTC.

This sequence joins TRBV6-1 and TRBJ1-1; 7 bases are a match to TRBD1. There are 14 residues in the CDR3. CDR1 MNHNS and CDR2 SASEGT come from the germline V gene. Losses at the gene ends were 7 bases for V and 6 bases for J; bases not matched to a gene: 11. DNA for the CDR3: TGTGCCAGCAAGAATCGACAGGGACCGTCTGAAGCTTTCTTT. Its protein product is CASKNRQGPSEAFF.

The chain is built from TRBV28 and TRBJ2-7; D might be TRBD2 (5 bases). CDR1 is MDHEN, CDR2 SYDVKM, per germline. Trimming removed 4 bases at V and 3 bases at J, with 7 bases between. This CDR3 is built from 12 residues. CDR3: CASSSGLYEQYF. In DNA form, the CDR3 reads TGTGCCAGCAGTTCCGGACTCTACGAGCAGTACTTC.

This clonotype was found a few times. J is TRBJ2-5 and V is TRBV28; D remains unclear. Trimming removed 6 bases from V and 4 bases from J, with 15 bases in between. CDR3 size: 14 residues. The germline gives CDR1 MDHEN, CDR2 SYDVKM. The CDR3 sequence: CASRGPGRGETQYF. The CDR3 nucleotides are TGTGCCAGCAGGGGTCCTGGGCGAGGAGAGACCCAGTACTTC. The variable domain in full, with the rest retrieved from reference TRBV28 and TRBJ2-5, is DVKVTQSSRYLVKRTGEKVFLECVQDMDHENMFWYRQDPGLGLRLIYFSYDVKMKEKGDIPEGYSVSREKKERFSLILESASTNQTSMYLCASRGPGRGETQYFGPGTRLLVL.

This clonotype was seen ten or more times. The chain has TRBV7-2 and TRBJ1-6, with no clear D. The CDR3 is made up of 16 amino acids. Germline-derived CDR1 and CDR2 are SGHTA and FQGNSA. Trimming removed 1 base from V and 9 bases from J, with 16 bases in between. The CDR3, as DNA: TGTGCCAGCAGCTTAGAAGGCCGGGTGAAGGGTTCACCCCTCCACTTT. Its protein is CASSLEGRVKGSPLHF.

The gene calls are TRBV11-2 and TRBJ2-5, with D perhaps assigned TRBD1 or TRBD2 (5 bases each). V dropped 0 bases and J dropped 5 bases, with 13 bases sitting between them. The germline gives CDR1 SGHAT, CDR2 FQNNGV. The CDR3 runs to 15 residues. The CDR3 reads CASSLESGSGETQYF. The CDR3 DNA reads TGTGCCAGCAGCTTAGAGTCAGGGAGTGGGGAGACCCAGTACTTC.

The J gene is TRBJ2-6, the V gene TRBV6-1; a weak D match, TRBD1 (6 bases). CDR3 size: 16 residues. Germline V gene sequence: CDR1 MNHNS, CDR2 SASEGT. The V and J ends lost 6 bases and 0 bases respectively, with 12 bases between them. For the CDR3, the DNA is TGTGCCAGCAGACAACAGGGACACTCTGGGGCCAACGTCCTGACTTTC. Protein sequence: CASRQQGHSGANVLTF.

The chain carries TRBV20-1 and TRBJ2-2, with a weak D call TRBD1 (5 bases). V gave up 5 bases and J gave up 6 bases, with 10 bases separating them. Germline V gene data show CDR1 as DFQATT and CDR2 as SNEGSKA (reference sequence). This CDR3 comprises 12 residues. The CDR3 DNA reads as TGCAGTGCTTTCAGGGTCGCCGGGGAGCTGTTTTTT. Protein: CSAFRVAGELFF.

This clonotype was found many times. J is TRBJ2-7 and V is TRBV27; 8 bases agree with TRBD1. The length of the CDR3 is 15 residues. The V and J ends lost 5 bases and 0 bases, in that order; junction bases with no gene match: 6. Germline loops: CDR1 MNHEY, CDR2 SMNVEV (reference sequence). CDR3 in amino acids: CASSPSGQGSYEQYF. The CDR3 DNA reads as TGTGCCAGCAGTCCATCAGGACAGGGCTCCTACGAGCAGTACTTC.

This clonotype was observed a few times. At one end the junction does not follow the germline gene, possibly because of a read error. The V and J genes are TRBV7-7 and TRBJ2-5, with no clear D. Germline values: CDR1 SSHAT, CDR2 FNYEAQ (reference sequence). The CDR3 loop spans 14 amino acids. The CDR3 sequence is CASSLSSTQETQYF. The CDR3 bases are TGTGCTAGCAGCTTATCTTCTACTCAAGAGACCCAGTACTTC.

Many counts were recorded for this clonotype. CDR3 DNA sequence: TGCAGTGCCCTCCCCCGACAGGGAAGTAGGAACGAGCAGTACTTC. Translating it yields CSALPRQGSRNEQYF. The chain has TRBV20-1 and TRBJ2-7, with 7 nucleotides matching TRBD1. The CDR3 has 15 amino acids. Trimming took 6 bases from V and 5 from J; bases not matched to a gene: 16. CDR1 and CDR2 (germline): DFQATT, SNEGSKA (reference sequence).

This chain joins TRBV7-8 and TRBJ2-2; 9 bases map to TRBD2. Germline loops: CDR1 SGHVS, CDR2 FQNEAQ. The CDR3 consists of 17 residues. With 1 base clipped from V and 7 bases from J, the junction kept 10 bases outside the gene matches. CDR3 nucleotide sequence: TGTGCCAGCAGCTTAGATTTTAGCGGGAGTCTCGGCGGGGAGCTGTTTTTT. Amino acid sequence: CASSLDFSGSLGGELFF.

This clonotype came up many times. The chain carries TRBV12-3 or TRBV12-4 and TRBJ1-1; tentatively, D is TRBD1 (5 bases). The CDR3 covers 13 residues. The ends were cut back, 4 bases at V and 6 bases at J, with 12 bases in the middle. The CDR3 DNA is TGTGCCAGCAGTTACGGGGGGATCGCTGAAGCTTTCTTT. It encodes CASSYGGIAEAFF.

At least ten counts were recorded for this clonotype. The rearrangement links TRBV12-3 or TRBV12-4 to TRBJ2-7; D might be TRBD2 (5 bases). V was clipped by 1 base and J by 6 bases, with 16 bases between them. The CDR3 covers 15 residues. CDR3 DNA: TGTGCCAGCAGTTTAGGGGCCAAGGGAGTCGGCGAGCAGTACTTC. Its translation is CASSLGAKGVGEQYF.